These 22 T cell receptor beta chains share one sample of origin, sequenced in a study of T cells in Graves' hyperthyroidism and ophthalmopathy. TCR beta CDR3 region amplification was performed from RNA transcripts. The HTBI primer set served for first-round RT-PCR of the TCR CDR3. TCRdb recomputed calls from the multiplex PCR reads with MiXCR, one row per CDR3 protein. The table has 250,000 or so distinct CDR3 sequences, approximately 14% seen once. The sequenced sample was blood. The receptors come from a woman aged 40 to 50 with Graves' hyperthyroidism that later progressed to Graves' ophthalmopathy.

This clonotype was detected many times. V and J are TRBV2 and TRBJ2-1; 12 bases are shared with TRBD2. Losses at the gene ends were 5 bases for V and 2 bases for J; bases not matched to a gene: 7. The CDR3 extends over 17 amino acids. Per germline, CDR1 SNHLY and CDR2 FYNNEI. CDR3 bases: TGTGCCAGCAGTCGGGAGACTAGCGGGAGCGCCTACAATGAGCAGTTCTTC. Translation gives CASSRETSGSAYNEQFF.

This clonotype was counted ten times or more. This sequence joins TRBV5-1 and TRBJ1-1; D unclear. Trimming took 1 base from V and 3 from J, leaving 16 bases between them. Germline assignment: CDR1 SGHRS and CDR2 YFSETQ. This CDR3 is built from 16 residues. The CDR3 sequence: CASSLFVAEGYTEAFF. In DNA, the CDR3 is TGCGCCAGCAGCTTGTTCGTGGCCGAAGGGTACACTGAAGCTTTCTTT.

V is TRBV5-1 and J is TRBJ1-2; 10 nucleotides line up with TRBD1. The germline gives CDR1 SGHRS, CDR2 YFSETQ. The trim removed 5 bases at V and 5 bases at J, leaving 9 bases unmatched. The CDR3 consists of 15 residues. The CDR3 sequence is CASRLGTGAIYGYTF. The CDR3 region has the DNA TGCGCCAGCAGATTAGGGACAGGGGCTATTTATGGCTACACCTTC.

Turning to this clonotype: This may come from a read error, since a much larger clone is one base off. The V call is TRBV5-1, the J call TRBJ1-1, with D perhaps matching TRBD1 (5 bases). There are 16 residues in the CDR3. CDR1 SGHRS and CDR2 YFSETQ come from the germline V gene. CDR3 bases: TGCGCCAGCAGCCCAGGGACCGCCACCGGGAACACTGAACCTTTCTTT. Protein product: CASSPGTATGNTEPFF.

The V gene is TRBV6-2 or TRBV6-3, the J gene TRBJ1-4; D gene ambiguous. This CDR3 comprises 13 residues. With 5 bases removed from V and 3 bases from J, the gap between germline ends came to 7 bases. Germline CDR1 reads MNHEY; CDR2 reads SVGEGT. The CDR3 nucleotides read TGTGCCAGCAGTGGGGTTCCTAATGAAAAACTGTTTTTT. It encodes CASSGVPNEKLFF.

The chain combines TRBV6-1 with TRBJ2-3; TRBD2 aligns across 14 bases. V trimming: 7 bases; J trimming: 8 bases; junction bases outside the gene matches: 11. Germline V gene sequence: CDR1 MNHNS, CDR2 SASEGT. The CDR3 sequence is 16 residues long. Written as DNA, the CDR3 is TGTGCCAGCACCCCCGGGACTAGCGGGAGTATAGGTACGCAGTATTTT. Amino acids: CASTPGTSGSIGTQYF.

This clonotype was recorded many times. The V and J genes are TRBV20-1 and TRBJ1-4; D call uncertain. CDR3 length: 13 amino acids. CDR1 DFQATT and CDR2 SNEGSKA come from the germline V gene (reference sequence). Trimming removed 0 bases from V and 8 bases from J, with 10 bases in between. CDR3 nucleotide sequence: TGCAGTGCTAGAGATGGGGATACGGAAAAACTGTTTTTT. Protein: CSARDGDTEKLFF.

This clonotype was counted many times. The chain employs TRBV7-6 and TRBJ1-6; D call uncertain. V was cut by 0 bases and J by 7 bases, with 13 bases left in between. Germline CDR1 SGHVS, CDR2 FNYEAQ. The CDR3 extends over 16 amino acids. The CDR3 DNA reads as TGTGCCAGCAGCTTAGCAAGCGCGGCACTGAATTCACCCCTCCACTTT. Translation gives CASSLASAALNSPLHF.

This clonotype was found many times. This chain links TRBV3-1 with TRBJ2-2, with D unclear. Trimming removed 4 bases at V and 4 bases at J, with 10 bases between. This CDR3 contains 14 residues. The germline V gene encodes CDR1 LGHDT and CDR2 YNNKEL (reference sequence). The CDR3 region is CASSPHKGTGELFF. The CDR3 DNA reads TGTGCCAGCAGCCCGCATAAGGGCACCGGGGAGCTGTTTTTT.

This clonotype was found many times. This rearrangement joins TRBV28 to TRBJ2-2; tentatively, D is TRBD1 (5 bases). Trimming stripped 6 bases from V and 7 bases from J, with 21 bases between. The CDR3 loop spans 16 amino acids. Germline V CDR1 and CDR2: MDHEN, SYDVKM. The CDR3 loop reads CASSLALLGRSGELFF. CDR3 coding DNA: TGTGCCAGCAGCCTTGCCCTTTTGGGGCGTAGCGGGGAGCTGTTTTTT. The full variable domain, with the rest looked up from reference TRBV28 and TRBJ2-2, is DVKVTQSSRYLVKRTGEKVFLECVQDMDHENMFWYRQDPGLGLRLIYFSYDVKMKEKGDIPEGYSVSREKKERFSLILESASTNQTSMYLCASSLALLGRSGELFFGEGSRLTVL.

There are many counts of this clonotype. The rearrangement joins TRBV5-1 to TRBJ1-4; 7 positions match TRBD1. The J segment lost 7 bases and the V segment lost 4 bases, leaving 16 bases of the junction unmatched. CDR3 length: 17 amino acids. The germline CDR1 and CDR2 sequences are SGHRS and YFSETQ. The CDR3 is CASSPEVDRATSEKLFF. CDR3 DNA sequence: TGCGCCAGCAGCCCCGAGGTAGACAGGGCAACGAGTGAAAAACTGTTTTTT.

In its sample, this clonotype was seen a few times. The rearrangement joins TRBV5-1 to TRBJ2-2, with D maybe TRBD1 (5 bases). V gave up 0 bases and J gave up 5 bases, with 23 bases separating them. Germline V gene data show CDR1 as SGHRS and CDR2 as YFSETQ. CDR3 length: 19 amino acids. The CDR3 is CASSLDQNLRVKRTGELFF. The CDR3 DNA follows: TGCGCCAGCAGCTTGGATCAAAATCTCAGGGTAAAGAGGACCGGGGAGCTGTTTTTT.

This chain links TRBV11-2 with TRBJ1-6; D may be TRBD1 (5 bases). From germline, CDR1 is SGHAT and CDR2 FQNNGV. The CDR3 has 16 residues. The V and J ends lost 0 bases and 2 bases respectively, with 8 bases between them. CDR3 residues: CASSLEGVAYNSPLHF. As DNA, the CDR3 is TGTGCCAGCAGCTTAGAAGGGGTTGCCTATAATTCACCCCTCCACTTT. Variable domain in full (rest from reference TRBV11-2 and TRBJ1-6): EAGVAQSPRYKIIEKRQSVAFWCNPISGHATLYWYQQILGQGPKLLIQFQNNGVVDDSQLPKDRFSAERLKGVDSTLKIQPAKLEDSAVYLCASSLEGVAYNSPLHFGNGTRLTVT.

This clonotype was detected many times. The chain has TRBV5-4 and TRBJ2-3; 8 bases are shared with TRBD2. The CDR3 is 16 amino acids. Trimming removed 6 bases from V and 0 bases from J; junction bases left unmatched: 9. Germline V gene sequence: CDR1 SGHNT, CDR2 YYREEE (reference sequence). The CDR3 DNA reads TGTGCCAGCACCCTCCTGGGACTAGTTAGCACAGATACGCAGTATTTT. Translation gives CASTLLGLVSTDTQYF.

This clonotype has a single count. This chain links TRBV6-1 with TRBJ1-1; 11 nucleotides agree with TRBD1. The CDR3 is 15 residues long. V lost 5 bases and J lost 6; bases outside the gene matches: 8. Germline V gene lookup returns CDR1 MNHNS and CDR2 SASEGT. DNA for the CDR3: TGTGCCAGCAGTCCTGGGACAGGGGGGAAGCCTGAAGCTTTCTTT. It yields the protein CASSPGTGGKPEAFF.

This clonotype was observed many times. Here the CDR3 reads CASSLAQAAGSNEKLFF. The CDR3 region has the DNA TGTGCCAGCAGCTTAGCCCAAGCAGCAGGGTCTAATGAAAAACTGTTTTTT. J is TRBJ1-4 and V is TRBV28, with a weak D call TRBD1 (5 bases). Trimming pared 6 bases from V and 3 bases from J, leaving 20 bases between. CDR3 length equals 17 residues. The germline CDR1 and CDR2 sequences are MDHEN and SYDVKM.

This clonotype was observed many times. The chain recombines TRBV27 with TRBJ2-6; no reliable D call. Germline CDR1 reads MNHEY; CDR2 reads SMNVEV (reference sequence). This CDR3 has 16 residues. Trimming stripped 9 bases from V and 2 bases from J, with 17 bases between. The CDR3 here is CASRLRSTAGANVLTF. The CDR3 nucleotides read TGTGCCAGTCGTCTAAGGTCTACCGCTGGGGCCAACGTCCTGACTTTC.

This clonotype was seen many times. The chain links TRBV10-3 to TRBJ2-1; D may be TRBD1 (5 bases). V lost 4 bases and J 3 bases, leaving 13 bases between the germline ends. CDR3 length: 15 amino acids. Germline V lookup: CDR1 ENHRY, CDR2 SYGVKD. The DNA of the CDR3 is TGTGCCATCAGTGCAGGGATGTCACTCTACAATGAGCAGTTCTTC. This encodes CAISAGMSLYNEQFF.

This clonotype has ten or more counts. The rearrangement uses TRBV6-1 and TRBJ2-7; TRBD2 agrees at 12 bases. The J segment lost 7 bases and the V segment lost 8 bases, leaving 9 bases of the junction unmatched. This CDR3 region has 14 residues. Germline CDR1 MNHNS, CDR2 SASEGT. The CDR3, as DNA: TGTGCCAGCCTTCTAGCGGGAGGGGTCCGGGAGCAGTACTTC. Translating it yields CASLLAGGVREQYF.

This sequence joins TRBV29-1 and TRBJ2-1; D gene unclear. V was cut by 6 bases and J by 3 bases, with 30 bases left in between. CDR1 and CDR2 (germline): SQVTM, ANQGSEA. The CDR3 has 19 residues. CDR3 amino acids: CSVQNYPPSLEAVYNEQFF. CDR3 coding DNA: TGCAGCGTCCAAAATTATCCCCCCTCTCTAGAAGCTGTCTACAATGAGCAGTTCTTC.

This clonotype has ten or more counts. With a much larger clone just one base away, this may be a read error. V usage is TRBV10-3 and J usage is TRBJ2-7; D uncertain. Trimming removed 3 bases at V and 2 bases at J, with 2 bases between. Germline V CDR1 and CDR2: ENHRY, SYGVKD. This CDR3 region has 11 residues. CDR3 sequence (DNA): TGTGCCATCAGTGAAACCTACGAGCAGTACTTC. Amino acid sequence: CAISETYEQYF.

This clonotype has at least ten counts. The chain joins TRBV19 to TRBJ2-2; the match to TRBD2 covers 11 bases. J lost 5 bases, V lost 5 bases, and 19 bases had no gene match. The V gene's germline CDR1 is LNHDA and CDR2 SQIVND (reference sequence). The CDR3 totals 20 residues. The CDR3 DNA sequence: TGTGCCAGTAGTCCACAACGACTAGCGGGAAGTCCGAATCCTACCGGGGAGCTGTTTTTT. As protein: CASSPQRLAGSPNPTGELFF.